This T cell receptor beta chain was profiled in a study of blood T cell repertoires in COVID-19. Study-wide background: Both acute and convalescent COVID-19 samples were obtained from the United States, Italy and Spain. The analysed material was cDNA or gDNA that came from T cells, B-cell-depleted T cells, or PBMCs.

Authors' processing steps: For nucleated cells, counts were estimated from reference gene primer amplification. The method was immunoSEQ multiplex PCR; TCRdb's version includes in-frame clones alone and lacks a portion of them. Clone size and the V and J calls come from that table; the DNA yielded D and trimming. Found here are around 140,000 clones, about 76% of them singletons; the top ten hold more than 6.5%. The CDR3 extends over 17 amino acids. Trimming removed 1 base from V and 0 bases from J, with 16 bases in between. Germline V gene lookup returns CDR1 KGHSH and CDR2 LQKENI. The gene calls are TRBV18 and TRBJ2-7, with D possibly matching TRBD2 (6 bases). This clonotype was sampled from a human donor in a cohort sampled during active COVID-19. Source material: peripheral blood. The CDR3 region has the DNA TGTGCCAGCTCACCACGGGGTAGCGGATTCAGCTCCTACGAGCAGTACTTC. Protein sequence: CASSPRGSGFSSYEQYF. The full variable domain, rest sourced from reference TRBV18 and TRBJ2-7, is NAGVMQNPRHLVRRRGQEARLRCSPMKGHSHVYWYRQLPEEGLKFMVYLQKENIIDESGMPKERFSAEFPKEGPSILRIQQVVRGDSAAYFCASSPRGSGFSSYEQYFGPGTRLTVT.